These 32 T cell receptor beta chains share one sample of origin, sequenced in a study of OX40 agonist ivuxolimab in advanced cancers. Clones were sequenced by immunoSEQ multiplex PCR, and TCRdb holds only the in-frame ones, with some missing. The table has roughly 86,000 clones, 90% to 95% seen once; the top ten hold about 1.1%. The specimen comprised CD4+ or CD8+ T cells sorted from blood, sampled in a trial of the OX40 agonist ivuxolimab. These receptors originate from an adult with an advanced solid tumor such as melanoma, head and neck, liver or kidney cancer.

Only a few counts were recorded for this clone. The gene calls are TRBV7-8 and TRBJ1-6, with 8 bases that match TRBD1. The CDR3 has 14 amino acids. The germline gives CDR1 SGHVS, CDR2 FQNEAQ. V was clipped by 5 bases and J by 8 bases; unmatched bases: 5. The CDR3 nucleotides are TGTGCCAGCAGCCTCAGGGGGCGGGATTCACCCCTCCACTTT. It yields the protein CASSLRGRDSPLHF. Filled out from reference TRBV7-8 and TRBJ1-6, the complete variable domain reads GAGVSQSPRYKVAKRGQDVALRCDPISGHVSLFWYQQALGQGPEFLTYFQNEAQLDKSGLPSDRFFAERPEGSVSTLKIQRTQQEDSAVYLCASSLRGRDSPLHFGNGTRLTVT.

The J gene is TRBJ2-7, the V gene TRBV2; weak D call: TRBD2 (5 bases). CDR1 is SNHLY, CDR2 FYNNEI, per germline. The V end lost 7 bases, the J end lost 5 bases, and 21 bases lay between the germline ends. This CDR3 contains 15 residues. The CDR3 is CASTPPISEGNEQYF. The CDR3 DNA is TGTGCCAGCACCCCCCCGATATCCGAGGGCAACGAGCAGTACTTC.

The chain couples TRBV5-1 to TRBJ2-3; 7 nucleotides line up with TRBD2. The CDR3 covers 15 residues. With V trimmed by 1 base and J by 1 base, 3 bases remained unmatched. Germline V CDR1 and CDR2: SGHRS, YFSETQ. CDR3 amino acids: CASSLSAGGTDTQYF. CDR3 nucleotide sequence: TGCGCCAGCAGCTTGAGTGCGGGGGGCACAGATACGCAGTATTTT.

The chain is built from TRBV5-1 and TRBJ2-2, with D possibly being TRBD1 (5 bases). Germline lookup yields CDR1 SGHRS and CDR2 YFSETQ. This CDR3 spans 14 amino acids. Between the trimmed V and J ends, which lost 6 bases and 4 bases, there was a span of 13 bases. The CDR3 DNA reads as TGCGCCAGCAAGGCAGGGCTCGGCACCGGGGAGCTGTTTTTT. Translation: CASKAGLGTGELFF.

V gene TRBV6-5 combines with J gene TRBJ1-2, with D possibly being TRBD1 (5 bases). Germline-derived CDR1 and CDR2 are MNHEY and SVGAGI. The CDR3 contains 15 residues. Trimming shortened V by 2 bases and J by 0 bases, and 10 bases separated the two germline ends. Here the CDR3 DNA reads TGTGCCAGCAGTTACGCAGAGACAGCTAACTATGGCTACACCTTC. Translation gives CASSYAETANYGYTF.

The chain combines TRBV19 with TRBJ1-5, with a weak D call TRBD1 (5 bases). Trimming pared 6 bases from V and 2 bases from J, leaving 8 bases between. This CDR3 comprises 13 residues. Germline CDR1 is LNHDA and CDR2 is SQIVND (reference sequence). This CDR3 is CASRQAGNQPQHF. The CDR3 DNA sequence: TGTGCCAGTAGACAGGCGGGCAATCAGCCCCAGCATTTT.

The V gene is TRBV10-1, the J gene TRBJ2-5; D possibly corresponds to TRBD2 (6 bases). The CDR3 sequence is 13 residues long. Germline V gene sequence: CDR1 WNHNN, CDR2 SYGVQD (reference sequence). V was clipped by 8 bases and J by 5 bases, with 15 bases between them. The CDR3 coding sequence is TGCGCCAGCGTTCCTTGGGGGGTGGAGACCCAGTACTTC. This gives the protein CASVPWGVETQYF.

The gene calls are TRBV7-2 and TRBJ1-4, with no clear D. In germline, CDR1 is SGHTA, CDR2 FQGNSA. The CDR3 is made up of 14 amino acids. The V gene lost 3 bases and the J gene lost 3 bases, with 8 bases spanning the gap. CDR3 nucleotides: TGTGCCAGCAGCTTGCGAGGTGCTAATGAAAAACTGTTTTTT. Protein product: CASSLRGANEKLFF.

The CDR3: CASSPLGLPGELFF. Written as DNA, the CDR3 is TGCGCCAGCAGCCCCCTCGGCCTTCCCGGGGAGCTGTTTTTT. The chain links TRBV5-1 to TRBJ2-2; D is ambiguous. Germline V gene sequence: CDR1 SGHRS, CDR2 YFSETQ. This CDR3 spans 14 amino acids. Trimming took off 4 bases at V and 6 bases at J, with 13 bases between the two ends.

Of note for this clone: Relative to the germline gene, one junction end is altered; a read error may explain this. The J gene is TRBJ2-5, the V gene TRBV7-7, with 9 bases aligning to TRBD1. CDR1 is SSHAT, CDR2 FNYEAQ, per germline (reference sequence). This CDR3 has 15 residues. CDR3 sequence reads: CASSLQGAGQETQYF. In nucleotides, the CDR3 is TGTGCTAGCAGCTTACAGGGGGCCGGGCAGGAGACCCAGTACTTC.

The chain joins TRBV2 to TRBJ2-2, with D uncertain. V was pared by 6 bases and J by 1 base, with 6 bases between. CDR3 length equals 13 residues. Germline CDR1 SNHLY, CDR2 FYNNEI. In nucleotides, the CDR3 is TGTGCCAGCAGGGACGAGAACACCGGGGAGCTGTTTTTT. It translates to CASRDENTGELFF.

This CDR3 reads CASSQREGYSYEQYF. The CDR3 DNA follows: TGTGCCAGCAGCCAGCGGGAGGGTTACTCCTACGAGCAGTACTTC. V and J are TRBV7-8 and TRBJ2-7; TRBD2 aligns across 10 bases. This CDR3 has 15 amino acids. Germline V gene sequence: CDR1 SGHVS, CDR2 FQNEAQ. V shed 5 bases, J shed 0 bases, and the junction held 4 bases outside the gene matches.

The chain recombines TRBV11-1 with TRBJ2-5; 8 bases match TRBD1. V gave up 3 bases and J gave up 4 bases; unmatched junction bases: 4. Germline V gene lookup returns CDR1 SGHAT and CDR2 FQDESV (reference sequence). The CDR3 is made up of 14 amino acids. The CDR3 DNA sequence: TGTGCCAGCAGCTTGGACAGGGCGTCAGAGACCCAGTACTTC. Protein product: CASSLDRASETQYF.

This chain uses TRBV29-1 with TRBJ2-3; D perhaps matches TRBD2 (6 bases). V was cut by 6 bases and J by 4 bases, with 8 bases left in between. The germline V gene has CDR1 SQVTM and CDR2 ANQGSEA. The CDR3 is made up of 11 amino acids. CDR3 DNA sequence: TGCAGCGTAGGGACTTCAGATACGCAGTATTTT. Translating it yields CSVGTSDTQYF.

This clone was seen only once. One junction end disagrees with the germline gene, perhaps due to a read error. The rearrangement joins TRBV25-1 to TRBJ2-7; D is uncertain. CDR1 and CDR2 (germline): MGHDK, SYGVNS. This CDR3 comprises 13 residues. The CDR3 here is CASTLQSHYGQYF. The CDR3 nucleotides read TGTGCCAGCACCCTGCAGTCCCACTACGGGCAGTACTTC.

The rearrangement joins TRBV5-1 to TRBJ2-2, with D perhaps TRBD1 (6 bases). V was pared by 4 bases and J by 5 bases, with 15 bases between. Germline lookup yields CDR1 SGHRS and CDR2 YFSETQ. The CDR3 covers 15 residues. The CDR3 loop is CASSKQGLETGELFF. In DNA form, the CDR3 reads TGCGCCAGCAGCAAACAGGGTTTAGAAACCGGGGAGCTGTTTTTT.

The chain recombines TRBV28 with TRBJ1-2; 7 nucleotides agree with TRBD1. V shed 5 bases and J 6 bases; nucleotides not matched to a gene: 6. The CDR3 consists of 13 residues. Germline CDR1 and CDR2: MDHEN and SYDVKM. CDR3 in amino acids: CASSITGVHGYTF. CDR3 nucleotides: TGTGCCAGCAGTATCACAGGGGTTCATGGCTACACCTTC.

The chain combines TRBV29-1 with TRBJ2-7; D gene unclear. The CDR3 runs 12 residues. CDR1 is SQVTM and CDR2 is ANQGSEA in the germline V gene. V was cut by 6 bases and J by 3 bases, with 12 bases left in between. The CDR3 reads CSVLSDHYEQYF. CDR3 nucleotide sequence: TGCAGCGTCCTGAGTGATCACTACGAGCAGTACTTC.

V and J are TRBV5-1 and TRBJ2-4, with D maybe TRBD1 (6 bases). Per germline, CDR1 SGHRS and CDR2 YFSETQ. The germline V and J ends were trimmed by 5 bases and 0 bases, with 15 bases remaining between them. The CDR3 is 16 amino acids. This CDR3 is CASRDGQSLAKNIQYF. CDR3 nucleotide sequence: TGCGCCAGCAGGGATGGACAGTCCCTAGCCAAAAACATTCAGTACTTC.

The chain uses TRBV30 and TRBJ1-1, with a tentative D call TRBD1 (5 bases). V lost 3 bases to trimming and J lost 5 bases, with 16 bases between them. Germline loops: CDR1 GTSNPN, CDR2 SVGIG (reference sequence). CDR3 length: 14 amino acids. In DNA form, the CDR3 reads TGTGCCTGGAGGGTCCCGGGGGGAGGGACTGAAGCTTTCTTT. It is translated as CAWRVPGGGTEAFF.

The chain joins TRBV4-1 to TRBJ1-2, with 12 nucleotides matching TRBD1. The V and J ends lost 6 bases and 8 bases, in that order; junction bases with no gene match: 16. The CDR3 is 17 residues long. Germline CDR1 reads MGHRA; CDR2 reads YSYEKL. CDR3 sequence reads: CASRRPGQGARRAGYTF. In DNA form, the CDR3 reads TGCGCCAGCAGGAGGCCGGGACAGGGGGCGAGGAGAGCCGGCTACACCTTC.

The rearrangement links TRBV4-1 to TRBJ1-5; no firm D call. V lost 4 bases and J 1 base, leaving 8 bases between the germline ends. The CDR3 spans 14 residues. The germline CDR1 and CDR2 sequences are MGHRA and YSYEKL. CDR3 in amino acids: CASSLGLSNQPQHF. The CDR3, as DNA: TGCGCCAGCAGCCTCGGACTGAGCAATCAGCCCCAGCATTTT.

The CDR3 bases are TGTGCCAGTAGTACCCGATCAGATGAGCAGTTCTTC. Translated, it gives CASSTRSDEQFF. The rearrangement uses TRBV19 and TRBJ2-1; D unclear. V shed 4 bases and J shed 8 bases, with 9 bases lying between them. The germline V gene encodes CDR1 LNHDA and CDR2 SQIVND (reference sequence). The CDR3 sequence is 12 residues long.

V gene TRBV7-3 combines with J gene TRBJ2-1; TRBD2 matches at 8 bases. CDR1 SGHTA and CDR2 FQGTGA come from the germline V gene. The V gene end was trimmed by 4 bases and the J gene end by 1 base; junction bases not matched to a gene: 6. This CDR3 has 16 amino acids. CDR3 bases: TGTGCCAGCAGCTCCTCCGGGACTAGTTCCTACAATGAGCAGTTCTTC. Encoded protein: CASSSSGTSSYNEQFF.

The CDR3 sequence is CASSLVAGSNEKLFF. In nucleotides, the CDR3 is TGCGCCAGCAGCTTGGTGGCAGGGTCTAATGAAAAACTGTTTTTT. This chain joins TRBV5-1 and TRBJ1-4; TRBD1 might be the D (5 bases). The CDR3 is made up of 15 amino acids. V lost 0 bases and J 3 bases, leaving 9 bases between the germline ends. The germline V gene encodes CDR1 SGHRS and CDR2 YFSETQ.

The chain has TRBV4-2 and TRBJ2-7; D is perhaps TRBD2 (6 bases). Germline values: CDR1 LGHNA, CDR2 YNFKEQ. The CDR3 length is 15 residues. The V end was cut by 1 base, the J end by 4 bases, with 14 bases between. CDR3 region: CASSQAGTGGYEQYF. CDR3 in DNA: TGTGCCAGCAGCCAAGCGGGGACCGGGGGATACGAGCAGTACTTC.

The chain recombines TRBV19 with TRBJ2-3; TRBD2 aligns across 12 bases. The V gene end was trimmed by 8 bases and the J gene end by 3 bases; junction bases not matched to a gene: 9. The CDR3 consists of 16 residues. In germline, CDR1 is LNHDA, CDR2 SQIVND (reference sequence). CDR3 nucleotide sequence: TGTGCCAGTGCTAGCGGGAGGGCAGATTCAACAGATACGCAGTATTTT. Protein: CASASGRADSTDTQYF.

This chain joins TRBV13 and TRBJ1-2; no reliable D call. The V gene lost 5 bases and the J gene lost 4 bases, with 14 bases spanning the gap. The CDR3 contains 14 residues. In germline, CDR1 is PRHDT, CDR2 FYEKMQ (reference sequence). The CDR3 sequence: CASSRRRTVYGYTF. For the CDR3, the DNA is TGTGCCAGCAGCCGCCGTCGGACCGTCTATGGCTACACCTTC. Drawing the rest from reference TRBV13 and TRBJ1-2, the complete variable domain is AAGVIQSPRHLIKEKRETATLKCYPIPRHDTVYWYQQGPGQDPQFLISFYEKMQSDKGSIPDRFSAQQFSDYHSELNMSSLELGDSALYFCASSRRRTVYGYTFGSGTRLTVV.

This chain links TRBV5-1 with TRBJ2-5, with D perhaps TRBD2 (5 bases). This CDR3 is 16 amino acids long. The V end was cut by 1 base, the J end by 5 bases, with 18 bases between. Germline-derived CDR1 and CDR2 are SGHRS and YFSETQ. The CDR3 protein is CASSLSGDRGGETQYF. The CDR3 coding sequence is TGCGCCAGCAGCTTGTCCGGCGACCGAGGAGGTGAGACCCAGTACTTC.

J is TRBJ1-5 and V is TRBV4-2, with D hard to call. Trimming shortened V by 0 bases and J by 2 bases, and 11 bases separated the two germline ends. This CDR3 contains 16 residues. Germline CDR1 and CDR2: LGHNA and YNFKEQ. CDR3 region: CASSQEQAKGNQPQHF. DNA for the CDR3: TGTGCCAGCAGCCAAGAGCAGGCTAAGGGCAATCAGCCCCAGCATTTT.

The table lists this clone with a count of one. The chain uses TRBV5-1 and TRBJ2-3; TRBD1 is a possible D gene (6 bases). The ends were cut back, 4 bases at V and 0 bases at J, with 12 bases in the middle. This CDR3 is built from 15 residues. Germline V gene data show CDR1 as SGHRS and CDR2 as YFSETQ. CDR3 protein: CASSPGETSTDTQYF. The DNA of the CDR3 is TGCGCCAGCAGCCCAGGGGAGACTAGCACAGATACGCAGTATTTT.

This clone has only one observation. The V gene is TRBV5-8, the J gene TRBJ2-4, with D hard to call. Trimming pared 4 bases from V and 6 bases from J, leaving 17 bases between. This CDR3 is built from 15 residues. CDR1 SGHTS and CDR2 YDEGEE come from the germline V gene. The CDR3 is CASSLSPGQGNIQYF. The CDR3 DNA sequence: TGTGCCAGCAGCCTGTCTCCAGGCCAAGGAAACATTCAGTACTTC.